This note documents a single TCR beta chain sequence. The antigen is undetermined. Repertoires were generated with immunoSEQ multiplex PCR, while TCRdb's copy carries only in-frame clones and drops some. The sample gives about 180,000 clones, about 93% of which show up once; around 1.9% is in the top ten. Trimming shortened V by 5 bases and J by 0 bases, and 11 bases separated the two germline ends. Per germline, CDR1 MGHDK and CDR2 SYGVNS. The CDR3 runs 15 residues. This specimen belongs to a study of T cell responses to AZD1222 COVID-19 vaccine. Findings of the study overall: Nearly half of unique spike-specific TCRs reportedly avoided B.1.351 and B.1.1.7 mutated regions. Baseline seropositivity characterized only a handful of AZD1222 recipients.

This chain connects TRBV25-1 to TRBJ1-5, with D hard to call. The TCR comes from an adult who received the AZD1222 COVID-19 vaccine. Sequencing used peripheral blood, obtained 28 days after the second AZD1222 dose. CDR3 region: CASSSRGNSNQPQHF. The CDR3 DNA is TGTGCCAGCAGTTCGCGGGGAAATAGCAATCAGCCCCAGCATTTT.